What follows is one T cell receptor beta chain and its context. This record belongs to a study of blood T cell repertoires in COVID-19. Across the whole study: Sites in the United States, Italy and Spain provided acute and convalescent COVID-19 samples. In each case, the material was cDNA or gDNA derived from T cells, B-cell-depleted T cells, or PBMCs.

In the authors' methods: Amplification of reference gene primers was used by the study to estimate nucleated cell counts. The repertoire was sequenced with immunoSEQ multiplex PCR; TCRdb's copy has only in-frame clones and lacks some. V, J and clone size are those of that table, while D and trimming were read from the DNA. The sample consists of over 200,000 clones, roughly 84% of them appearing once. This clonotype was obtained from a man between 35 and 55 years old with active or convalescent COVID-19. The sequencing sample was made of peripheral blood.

The CDR3: CASGLSRLVYEQYF. The CDR3 DNA reads TGTGCTAGTGGTTTAAGTCGCCTAGTCTACGAGCAGTACTTC. The chain employs TRBV12-5 and TRBJ2-7; D remains ambiguous. The germline V gene encodes CDR1 LGHNT and CDR2 FRNRAP. Trimming took 3 bases from V and 3 from J, leaving 12 bases between them. The CDR3 runs to 14 residues.